Below, one T cell receptor (beta chain) is given with its context. The sample is drawn from a study of blood T cell repertoires in COVID-19. In the study overall: Acute and convalescent COVID-19 samples came from the United States, Italy and Spain. From T cells, B-cell-depleted T cells, or PBMCs came the material, which was cDNA or gDNA.

The junction had 9 bases not matched to a gene; V was cut back by 6 bases and J by 5 bases. Germline CDR1 is SQVTM and CDR2 is ANQGSEA. This CDR3 spans 14 amino acids. As originally analysed: Estimation of nucleated cell counts was performed using reference gene primer amplification. TCRdb's copy holds only in-frame clones and misses some; the assay was immunoSEQ multiplex PCR. The V and J calls and clone size are taken from that table; D and trimming were inferred from the DNA. The sample records approximately 230,000 clones, 80% to 90% being singletons. The V call is TRBV29-1, the J call TRBJ2-7; TRBD1 matches at 11 bases. The receptor was isolated from a man between 25 and 39 years old who had recovered from COVID-19. The sample consisted of peripheral blood. The DNA of the CDR3 is TGCAGCGTCTCCGTAGGACAGGGGGCTGACGAGCAGTACTTC. Encoded protein: CSVSVGQGADEQYF.